The 10 T cell receptor beta chains reported below all come from one sample, sequenced in a study of cytomegalovirus exposure and HLA in healthy donors. The PCR contained 60 Vbeta and 13 Jbeta primers. Clones were sequenced by immunoSEQ multiplex PCR, and TCRdb holds only the in-frame ones, with some missing. The sample has about 130,000 clones, around three quarters seen once; the top ten hold about 8.9%. Sequencing was performed on PBMCs. These TCRs come from a man in his thirties or forties in good health and CMV-seropositive.

The genes are TRBV19 and TRBJ1-1, with D possibly TRBD1 on 5 matching bases. The CDR3 length is 14 residues. The germline V and J ends were trimmed by 9 bases and 0 bases, with 14 bases remaining between them. Germline V lookup: CDR1 LNHDA, CDR2 SQIVND (reference sequence). The CDR3 reads CASAHRLMNTEAFF. DNA of the CDR3: TGTGCCAGCGCCCACAGGTTGATGAACACTGAAGCTTTCTTT. Combining the CDR3 with reference TRBV19 and TRBJ1-1 gives the whole variable domain DGGITQSPKYLFRKEGQNVTLSCEQNLNHDAMYWYRQDPGQGLRLIYYSQIVNDFQKGDIAEGYSVSREKKESFPLTVTSAQKNPTAFYLCASAHRLMNTEAFFGQGTRLTVV.

This chain links TRBV4-1 with TRBJ1-2; no definite D call. V lost 0 bases to trimming and J lost 8 bases, with 13 bases between them. This CDR3 spans 14 amino acids. Looked up from germline, CDR1 is MGHRA and CDR2 is YSYEKL. CDR3 loop: CASSQDHGEVGYTF. The CDR3 DNA sequence: TGCGCCAGCAGCCAAGATCATGGGGAGGTCGGCTACACCTTC.

The V and J genes are TRBV15 and TRBJ2-6; a weak D match, TRBD1 (5 bases). Germline V gene sequence: CDR1 LNHNV, CDR2 YYDKDF (reference sequence). V gave up 3 bases and J gave up 1 base, with 16 bases separating them. The CDR3 extends over 18 amino acids. The CDR3 here is CATSSDRTTVSGANVLTF. The CDR3 region has the DNA TGTGCCACCAGCAGCGATAGGACGACAGTTTCTGGGGCCAACGTCCTGACTTTC.

CDR3 sequence reads: CASSYRLAGAYVYEQYF. In DNA, the CDR3 is TGCGCCAGCAGCTACCGACTAGCGGGGGCCTACGTCTACGAGCAGTACTTC. This rearrangement joins TRBV5-1 to TRBJ2-7; 12 bases are shared with TRBD2. J was trimmed by 3 bases and V by 3 bases; bases with no gene match: 10. The CDR3 sequence is 17 residues long. The germline V gene has CDR1 SGHRS and CDR2 YFSETQ.

As to this clone: Germline is not matched at one junction end, which may reflect a read error. This chain connects TRBV7-9 to TRBJ1-6; D not resolved. Germline V CDR1 and CDR2: SEHNR, FQNEAQ (reference sequence). The CDR3 is 12 amino acids. Written as DNA, the CDR3 is TGTTCCAGCAGCTTTCCGAATTCACCCCTCCACTTT. It is translated as CSSSFPNSPLHF.

This clone appeared once. The J gene is TRBJ1-2, the V gene TRBV6-4; the D gene is possibly TRBD1 (6 bases). Trimming pared 5 bases from V and 4 bases from J, leaving 11 bases between. CDR1 is MRHNA and CDR2 is SNTAGT in the germline V gene. CDR3 size: 13 residues. This CDR3 is CASSSRGFYGYTF. The CDR3 region has the DNA TGTGCCAGCAGTTCCAGGGGATTCTATGGCTACACCTTC.

The chain carries TRBV5-1 and TRBJ1-4, with D perhaps matching TRBD1 (6 bases). Germline V gives CDR1 SGHRS, CDR2 YFSETQ. This CDR3 is 14 amino acids long. Deletions cut 2 bases from V and 4 bases from J, with 9 bases between. The CDR3 loop reads CASSFTGYNEKLFF. The CDR3 DNA reads as TGCGCCAGCAGCTTCACAGGGTATAATGAAAAACTGTTTTTT.

The rearrangement joins TRBV6-5 to TRBJ2-5; 7 bases align to TRBD1. This CDR3 has 12 residues. J lost 6 bases, V lost 6 bases, and 4 bases had no gene match. Germline CDR1 reads MNHEY; CDR2 reads SVGAGI. CDR3 residues: CASSYRGQTQYF. CDR3 DNA sequence: TGTGCCAGCAGCTACAGGGGTCAGACCCAGTACTTC.

The chain is built from TRBV21-1 and TRBJ1-2; the table assigns TRBD1, which was not confirmed against the DNA. TRBV21-1 is recorded as a pseudogene. The CDR3 consists of 14 residues. The chain's CDR3 is CASSALQGNYGYTF. In DNA form, the CDR3 reads TGTGCCAGCAGCGCTCTACAGGGTAACTATGGCTACACCTTC.

This clone showed up just once. This chain links TRBV9 with TRBJ1-5, with 8 positions matching TRBD1. This CDR3 comprises 15 residues. J was trimmed by 3 bases and V by 0 bases; bases with no gene match: 2. Germline loops: CDR1 SGDLS, CDR2 YYNGEE. CDR3 amino acids: CASSVGGQDNQPQHF. CDR3 DNA: TGTGCCAGCAGCGTAGGGGGACAGGACAATCAGCCCCAGCATTTT.